Listed here are 27 T cell receptor beta chains from one sample, sequenced in a study of blood T cell repertoires in COVID-19. Profiling relied on immunoSEQ multiplex PCR, and the TCRdb table lists in-frame clones only, not all of them. Counted here are roughly 48,000 clones, around 82% occurring once; the ten biggest clones make up about 5.2%. The sequencing sample was made of peripheral blood. The receptors here all came from a human donor in a cohort sampled during active COVID-19.

The rearrangement uses TRBV10-3 and TRBJ2-1; 8 positions match TRBD2. J gave up 4 bases and V 6 bases, and 2 bases lay outside the gene matches. CDR3 size: 13 residues. Per germline, CDR1 ENHRY and CDR2 SYGVKD. The CDR3 nucleotides are TGTGCCATCAGCGGGGGGGTGTACAATGAGCAGTTCTTC. Translating gives CAISGGVYNEQFF.

The chain couples TRBV2 to TRBJ2-3; possibly TRBD1 for D (6 bases). Germline CDR1 SNHLY, CDR2 FYNNEI. V lost 2 bases and J lost 2, with 11 bases in between. The CDR3 is made up of 15 amino acids. Here the CDR3 reads CASSEQGHLTDTQYF. The CDR3, as DNA: TGTGCCAGCAGTGAACAGGGACACCTCACAGATACGCAGTATTTT. Full variable domain (outside the CDR3, taken from reference TRBV2 and TRBJ2-3): EPEVTQTPSHQVTQMGQEVILRCVPISNHLYFYWYRQILGQKVEFLVSFYNNEISEKSEIFDDQFSVERPDGSNFTLKIRSTKLEDSAMYFCASSEQGHLTDTQYFGPGTRLTVL.

The rearrangement uses TRBV11-1 and TRBJ1-1, with a possible D match to TRBD1 (6 bases). Trimming left V 5 bases short and J 5 bases short, with 12 bases between. The CDR3 length is 13 residues. CDR1 is SGHAT, CDR2 FQDESV, per germline (reference sequence). CDR3 in amino acids: CASSQQGWTEAFF. DNA of the CDR3: TGTGCCAGCAGCCAACAGGGATGGACTGAAGCTTTCTTT.

The V and J genes are TRBV30 and TRBJ1-5; D might be TRBD1 (6 bases). From germline, CDR1 is GTSNPN and CDR2 SVGIG (reference sequence). The V end was cut by 0 bases, the J end by 5 bases, with 8 bases between. The CDR3 runs to 13 residues. This chain's CDR3 is CAWSVGGDQPQHF. For the CDR3, the DNA is TGTGCCTGGAGTGTAGGGGGAGATCAGCCCCAGCATTTT.

This clone is a singleton in its sample. The rearrangement uses TRBV7-8 and TRBJ2-7, with 8 bases lining up with TRBD2. The V gene's germline CDR1 is SGHVS and CDR2 FQNEAQ. The CDR3 sequence is 16 residues long. V gave up 5 bases and J gave up 2 bases; unmatched junction bases: 11. As DNA, the CDR3 is TGTGCCAGCAGCGCGTACGTTAGCGGGGAGACCTACGAGCAGTACTTC. It encodes CASSAYVSGETYEQYF.

This clone was detected a few times. The rearrangement links TRBV6-5 to TRBJ1-5, with 11 bases identical to TRBD1. Germline loops: CDR1 MNHEY, CDR2 SVGAGI. The V segment lost 6 bases and the J segment 5 bases; nucleotides outside the gene matches: 3. The CDR3 extends over 14 amino acids. CDR3 nucleotide sequence: TGTGCCAGCAGCTGGACAGGGGGCGATCAGCCCCAGCATTTT. Protein: CASSWTGGDQPQHF.

The chain is built from TRBV19 and TRBJ2-5, with TRBD2 matching 8 bases. This CDR3 is 15 amino acids long. V lost 7 bases to trimming and J lost 0 bases; unmatched junction nucleotides: 7. Germline CDR1 and CDR2: LNHDA and SQIVND (reference sequence). CDR3: CASTPGGLYQETQYF. In DNA form, the CDR3 reads TGTGCCAGTACCCCGGGGGGGCTGTACCAAGAGACCCAGTACTTC.

This chain joins TRBV5-6 and TRBJ2-1; TRBD2 matches 11 bases. The germline gives CDR1 SGHDT, CDR2 YYEEEE. With 1 base clipped from V and 0 bases from J, the junction kept 9 bases outside the gene matches. The CDR3 has 19 residues. In nucleotides, the CDR3 is TGTGCCAGCAGCTTGTTTCTCTCTAGCGGGGGGCTCTCCTACAATGAGCAGTTCTTC. Its translation is CASSLFLSSGGLSYNEQFF.

DNA of the CDR3: TGTGCCAGCAGCTTGGGCGGGACTAGCGGAACCTACAATGAGCAGTTCTTC. Translating gives CASSLGGTSGTYNEQFF. The J gene is TRBJ2-1, the V gene TRBV7-2; 11 bases agree with TRBD2. This CDR3 contains 17 residues. J lost 2 bases, V lost 3 bases, and 6 bases had no gene match. The germline V gene encodes CDR1 SGHTA and CDR2 FQGNSA.

The chain has TRBV6-6 and TRBJ1-2, with 9 bases identical to TRBD1. Per the germline V gene, CDR1 is MNHNY and CDR2 is SVGAGI (reference sequence). J lost 8 bases, V lost 6 bases, and 16 bases had no gene match. The CDR3 length is 16 residues. The chain's CDR3 is CASSPSPYGTGQGYTF. The CDR3 nucleotides are TGTGCCAGCAGCCCCTCCCCATACGGGACAGGGCAAGGCTACACCTTC.

The V call is TRBV27, the J call TRBJ2-3; the D gene is possibly TRBD1 (5 bases). Germline V gene sequence: CDR1 MNHEY, CDR2 SMNVEV (reference sequence). Trimming stripped 3 bases from V and 2 bases from J, with 12 bases between. This CDR3 comprises 15 residues. CDR3: CASSLSRVTTDTQYF. In nucleotides, the CDR3 is TGTGCCAGCAGTTTGTCCAGGGTCACCACAGATACGCAGTATTTT.

This clone was recorded only once. The chain has TRBV24-1 and TRBJ2-3; 12 nucleotides line up with TRBD2. Losses at the gene ends were 6 bases for V and 1 base for J; bases not matched to a gene: 13. Germline CDR1 and CDR2: KGHDR and SFDVKD. The CDR3 length is 19 residues. The CDR3, as DNA: TGTGCCACCAGTCCGGCTAGCGGGGGGGGAGGGGATGGCACAGATACGCAGTATTTT. It translates to CATSPASGGGGDGTDTQYF.

The V and J genes are TRBV25-1 and TRBJ1-2, with 8 bases matching TRBD1. The length of the CDR3 is 12 residues. Germline CDR1 MGHDK, CDR2 SYGVNS. V gave up 11 bases and J gave up 3 bases; unmatched junction bases: 5. The CDR3 protein is CALIQGDYGYTF. CDR3 nucleotide sequence: TGTGCCCTCATACAGGGGGACTATGGCTACACCTTC.

This chain links TRBV30 with TRBJ1-5, with 7 nucleotides matching TRBD1. The V gene's germline CDR1 is GTSNPN and CDR2 SVGIG (reference sequence). The CDR3 has 13 residues. V gave up 5 bases and J gave up 7 bases; unmatched junction bases: 8. This CDR3 reads CAWEGGAGQPQHF. The CDR3 DNA reads TGTGCCTGGGAAGGGGGCGCGGGACAGCCCCAGCATTTT.

V gene TRBV11-3 combines with J gene TRBJ2-1, with D possibly matching TRBD2 (7 bases). V was shortened by 0 bases and J by 4 bases, with 10 bases between the two germline ends. Germline loops: CDR1 SGHNT, CDR2 YENEEA. The CDR3 is 15 residues long. The CDR3 is CASSLDGGAYNEQFF. The CDR3 DNA is TGTGCCAGCAGCTTAGATGGGGGGGCATACAATGAGCAGTTCTTC.

This chain joins TRBV2 and TRBJ2-3; TRBD2 is a possible D gene (6 bases). CDR1 is SNHLY, CDR2 FYNNEI, per germline. V lost 5 bases, J lost 0 bases, and 12 bases lay in between. This CDR3 contains 15 residues. DNA for the CDR3: TGTGCCAGCAGTCGGGAGACGACTAGCACAGATACGCAGTATTTT. Translation: CASSRETTSTDTQYF.

This clone was detected once. The CDR3 loop is CASSLGQGAYGYTF. The CDR3 nucleotides read TGTGCCAGCAGCTTAGGACAGGGCGCCTATGGCTACACCTTC. V usage is TRBV7-9 and J usage is TRBJ1-2; 7 bases align to TRBD1. This CDR3 is 14 amino acids long. V trimming: 1 base; J trimming: 4 bases; junction bases outside the gene matches: 3. CDR1 and CDR2 (germline): SEHNR, FQNEAQ (reference sequence).

The rearrangement links TRBV9 to TRBJ1-4; weak D call: TRBD1 (6 bases). This CDR3 is built from 15 residues. CDR1 is SGDLS and CDR2 is YYNGEE in the germline V gene. V lost 7 bases to trimming and J lost 3 bases, with 16 bases between them. In DNA, the CDR3 is TGTGCCAGCGGACGATCAGGGGCACCTAATGAAAAACTGTTTTTT. Encoded protein: CASGRSGAPNEKLFF.

The chain couples TRBV5-4 to TRBJ1-2; TRBD1 matches 7 bases. Germline CDR1 reads SGHNT; CDR2 reads YYREEE (reference sequence). The ends lost 4 bases at V and 7 bases at J; junction bases unmatched: 13. The CDR3 spans 15 residues. This CDR3 reads CASSQMNRDSSGYTF. In DNA form, the CDR3 reads TGTGCCAGCAGCCAAATGAACCGGGACAGCAGTGGCTACACCTTC.

V gene TRBV6-6 combines with J gene TRBJ2-1, with 7 bases identical to TRBD2. Trimming removed 6 bases from V and 4 bases from J; junction bases left unmatched: 15. The CDR3 has 17 residues. Germline CDR1 and CDR2: MNHNY and SVGAGI (reference sequence). CDR3 nucleotides: TGTGCCAGCAGCCGACCTTTGGGGGGGGACCCTTACAATGAGCAGTTCTTC. This codes for CASSRPLGGDPYNEQFF.

The genes are TRBV9 and TRBJ2-2; no clear D gene. The CDR3 has 13 amino acids. Looked up from germline, CDR1 is SGDLS and CDR2 is YYNGEE. The ends were cut back, 4 bases at V and 6 bases at J, with 10 bases in the middle. In DNA, the CDR3 is TGTGCCAGCAGCCCCCTTGAGGCCGGGGAGCTGTTTTTT. Translated, it gives CASSPLEAGELFF.

J is TRBJ2-3 and V is TRBV15; 14 bases are a match to TRBD2. Germline V lookup: CDR1 LNHNV, CDR2 YYDKDF (reference sequence). The CDR3 spans 21 residues. The junction had 13 bases not matched to a gene; V was cut back by 2 bases and J by 0 bases. CDR3: CATSRTTWTSGGSTSTDTQYF. The CDR3 coding sequence is TGTGCCACCAGCAGAACTACTTGGACTAGCGGGGGGTCTACTAGCACAGATACGCAGTATTTT.

This sequence joins TRBV5-1 and TRBJ1-6; D is possibly TRBD1 (5 bases). Germline V gene sequence: CDR1 SGHRS, CDR2 YFSETQ. With 3 bases removed from V and 8 bases from J, the gap between germline ends came to 15 bases. This CDR3 is 15 amino acids long. The CDR3 nucleotides are TGCGCCAGCAGCTCTAGGGGATCTCTTGATTCACCCCTCCACTTT. Protein product: CASSSRGSLDSPLHF.

V and J are TRBV5-1 and TRBJ2-3, with TRBD1 matching 8 bases. The CDR3 is 16 amino acids. The trim removed 2 bases at V and 0 bases at J, leaving 5 bases unmatched. The germline V gene has CDR1 SGHRS and CDR2 YFSETQ. In nucleotides, the CDR3 is TGCGCCAGCAGCTTCGACAGGGGTGTCAGCACAGATACGCAGTATTTT. Translating gives CASSFDRGVSTDTQYF.

In this sample, this clone turned up a few times. J is TRBJ2-7 and V is TRBV3-1 (or the pseudogene TRBV3-2), with 7 bases aligning to TRBD2. This CDR3 is built from 15 residues. V was clipped by 1 base and J by 3 bases; unmatched bases: 6. In germline, CDR1 is LGHDT, CDR2 YNNKEL (reference sequence). The CDR3 is CASSQASSGNYEQYF. CDR3 bases: TGTGCCAGCAGCCAAGCTTCTAGCGGTAACTACGAGCAGTACTTC.

There are a few counts of this clone. The gene calls are TRBV3-1 (or the pseudogene TRBV3-2) and TRBJ1-1, with D unresolved. The CDR3 sequence is 13 residues long. The germline V gene encodes CDR1 LGHDT and CDR2 YNNKEL (reference sequence). The V and J ends lost 1 base and 1 base respectively, with 4 bases between them. The CDR3 sequence is CASSQAENTEAFF. In DNA, the CDR3 is TGTGCCAGCAGCCAAGCAGAGAACACTGAAGCTTTCTTT.

V gene TRBV5-1 combines with J gene TRBJ2-4; TRBD1 agrees at 8 bases. Looked up from germline, CDR1 is SGHRS and CDR2 is YFSETQ. This CDR3 has 14 residues. V gave up 4 bases and J gave up 6 bases; unmatched junction bases: 6. The CDR3 DNA sequence: TGCGCCAGCAGCGCAGGGGGCCTGGGAAACATTCAGTACTTC. This encodes CASSAGGLGNIQYF.